The present entry profiles one T cell receptor (beta chain) with its context. Distinct nucleotide sequences in the sample also encode this CDR3. It was CD45RO-negative cells, positively selected for CCR7, that made up naive CD8 cells, with terminally differentiated effector memory CD45RA+ cells excluded. TCRdb's table, derived via immunoSEQ multiplex PCR, lists solely in-frame clones and lacks some. The table has around 1.9 million clones, just over 90% seen once. The sample is drawn from a study of shared clonotypes between healthy human individuals. The sequence derives from a man between 18 and 29 years old in good health. Some clones in this sample may be carry-over from other donors' samples. The material sequenced was naive CD8+ T cells from PBMCs.

Here the CDR3 DNA reads TGTGCCAGTAGTTCACCGGGACAGGGGTATAGCAATCAGCCCCAGCATTTT. Translating it yields CASSSPGQGYSNQPQHF. The rearrangement uses TRBV19 and TRBJ1-5, with TRBD1 identical over 10 bases. Germline loops: CDR1 LNHDA, CDR2 SQIVND (reference sequence). This CDR3 has 17 amino acids. J lost 0 bases, V lost 5 bases, and 7 bases had no gene match.